This TCR beta chain was observed in a study of T cell responses to AZD1222 COVID-19 vaccine. Sequenced by immunoSEQ multiplex PCR; TCRdb stores in-frame clones only, minus some. The sample has 200,000 to 250,000 clones, less than 95% seen once. The CDR3 extends over 14 amino acids. CDR1 and CDR2 from the germline V gene are SGHTA and FQGNSA. Trimming stripped 1 base from V and 0 bases from J, with 6 bases between. This sequence joins TRBV7-2 and TRBJ2-5; D is uncertain. Here the sequenced sample was peripheral blood, taken 28 days after the second dose of the MenACWY control vaccine. This TCR was sampled from an adult who received the MenACWY meningococcal vaccine as a control. Written as DNA, the CDR3 is TGTGCCAGCAGCTTAGGGGGATACCAAGAGACCCAGTACTTC. Its protein is CASSLGGYQETQYF.